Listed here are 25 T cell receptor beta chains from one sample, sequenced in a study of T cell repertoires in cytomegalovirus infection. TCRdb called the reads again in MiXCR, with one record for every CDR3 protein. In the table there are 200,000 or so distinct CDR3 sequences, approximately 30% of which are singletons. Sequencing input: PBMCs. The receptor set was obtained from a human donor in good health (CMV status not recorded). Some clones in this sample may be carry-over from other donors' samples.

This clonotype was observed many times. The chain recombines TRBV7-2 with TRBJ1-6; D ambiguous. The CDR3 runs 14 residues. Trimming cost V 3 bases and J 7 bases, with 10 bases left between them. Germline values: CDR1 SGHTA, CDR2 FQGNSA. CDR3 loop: CASSFPGRNSPLHF. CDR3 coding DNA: TGTGCCAGCAGCTTCCCGGGGAGAAATTCACCCCTCCACTTT. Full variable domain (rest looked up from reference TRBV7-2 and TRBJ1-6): GAGVSQSPSNKVTEKGKDVELRCDPISGHTALYWYRQSLGQGLEFLIYFQGNSAPDKSGLPSDRFSAERTGGSVSTLTIQRTQQEDSAVYLCASSFPGRNSPLHFGNGTRLTVT.

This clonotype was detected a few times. Here the CDR3 DNA reads TGTGCCAGCAGCCCTCGGGAGAGCTATGGCTACACCTTC. Protein product: CASSPRESYGYTF. This rearrangement joins TRBV5-4 to TRBJ1-2; D is unclear. CDR1 and CDR2 (germline): SGHNT, YYREEE (reference sequence). Trimming shortened V by 4 bases and J by 4 bases, and 11 bases separated the two germline ends. CDR3 length equals 13 residues.

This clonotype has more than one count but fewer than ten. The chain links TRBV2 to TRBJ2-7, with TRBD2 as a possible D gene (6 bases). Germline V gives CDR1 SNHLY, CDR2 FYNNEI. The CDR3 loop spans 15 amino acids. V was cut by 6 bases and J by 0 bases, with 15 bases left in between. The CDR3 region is CASSEGTLSSYEQYF. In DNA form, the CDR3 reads TGTGCCAGCAGCGAGGGGACTCTTAGCTCCTACGAGCAGTACTTC.

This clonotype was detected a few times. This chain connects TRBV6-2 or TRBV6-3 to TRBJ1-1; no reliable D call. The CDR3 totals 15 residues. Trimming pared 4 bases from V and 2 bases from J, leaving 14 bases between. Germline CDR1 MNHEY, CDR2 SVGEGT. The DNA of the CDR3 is TGTGCCAGCAGTTCTTCAACGTCAGTTAACACTGAAGCTTTCTTT. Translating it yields CASSSSTSVNTEAFF.

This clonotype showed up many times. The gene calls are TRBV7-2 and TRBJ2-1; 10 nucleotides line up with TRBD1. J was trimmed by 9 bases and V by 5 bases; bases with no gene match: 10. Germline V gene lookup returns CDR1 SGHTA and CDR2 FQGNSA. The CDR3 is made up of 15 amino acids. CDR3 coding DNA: TGTGCCAGCAGCCTACTTCCCGGGACAGGGGCTGAGCAGTTCTTC. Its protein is CASSLLPGTGAEQFF.

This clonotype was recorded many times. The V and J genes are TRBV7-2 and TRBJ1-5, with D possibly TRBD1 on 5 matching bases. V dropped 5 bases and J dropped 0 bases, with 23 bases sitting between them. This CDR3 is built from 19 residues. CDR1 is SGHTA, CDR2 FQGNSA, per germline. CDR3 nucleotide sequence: TGTGCCAGCAGCCCCGAGCCAACTTGGGGCCTAGATAGCAATCAGCCCCAGCATTTT. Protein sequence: CASSPEPTWGLDSNQPQHF.

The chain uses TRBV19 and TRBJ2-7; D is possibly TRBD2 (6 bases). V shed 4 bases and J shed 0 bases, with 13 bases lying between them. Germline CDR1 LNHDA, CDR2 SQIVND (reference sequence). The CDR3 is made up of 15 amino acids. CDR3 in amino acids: CASSKTAGSSYEQYF. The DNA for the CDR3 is TGTGCCAGTAGTAAAACGGCGGGGTCCTCCTACGAGCAGTACTTC.

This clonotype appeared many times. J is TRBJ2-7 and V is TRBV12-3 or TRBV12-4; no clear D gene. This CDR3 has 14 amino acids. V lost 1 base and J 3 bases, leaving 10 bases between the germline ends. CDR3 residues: CASSLGVRSYEQYF. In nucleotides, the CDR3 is TGTGCCAGCAGTTTAGGGGTACGAAGCTACGAGCAGTACTTC.

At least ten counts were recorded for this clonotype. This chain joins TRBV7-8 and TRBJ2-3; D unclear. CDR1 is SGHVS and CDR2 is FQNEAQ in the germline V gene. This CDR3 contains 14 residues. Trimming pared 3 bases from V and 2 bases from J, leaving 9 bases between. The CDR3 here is CASSFSGHTDTQYF. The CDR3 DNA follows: TGTGCCAGCAGCTTCTCGGGTCACACAGATACGCAGTATTTT.

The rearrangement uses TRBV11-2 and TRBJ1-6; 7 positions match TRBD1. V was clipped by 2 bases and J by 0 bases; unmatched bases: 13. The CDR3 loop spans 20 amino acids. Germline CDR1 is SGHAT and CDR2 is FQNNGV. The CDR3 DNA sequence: TGTGCCAGCAGCTTAAACCTGCGACAGGGTCGGAGCTCCTATAATTCACCCCTCCACTTT. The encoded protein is CASSLNLRQGRSSYNSPLHF.

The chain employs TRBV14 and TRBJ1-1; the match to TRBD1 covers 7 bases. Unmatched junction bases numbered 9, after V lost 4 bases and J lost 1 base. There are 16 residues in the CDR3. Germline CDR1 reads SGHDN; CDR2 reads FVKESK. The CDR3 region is CASSPLVNRGNTEAFF. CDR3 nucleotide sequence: TGTGCCAGCAGCCCGTTGGTAAACAGGGGGAACACTGAAGCTTTCTTT.

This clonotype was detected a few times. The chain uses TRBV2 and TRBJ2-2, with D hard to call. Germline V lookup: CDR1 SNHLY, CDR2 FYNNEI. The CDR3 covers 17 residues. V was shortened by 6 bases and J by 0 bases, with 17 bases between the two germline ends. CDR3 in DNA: TGTGCCAGCAGACTGACCCTAACGCATCCGAACACCGGGGAGCTGTTTTTT. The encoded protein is CASRLTLTHPNTGELFF.

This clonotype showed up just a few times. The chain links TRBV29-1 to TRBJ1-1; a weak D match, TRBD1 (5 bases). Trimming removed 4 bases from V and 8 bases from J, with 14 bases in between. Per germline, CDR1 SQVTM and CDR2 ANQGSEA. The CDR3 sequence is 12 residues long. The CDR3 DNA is TGCAGCGTTGCCGCGGGGCGGCGAGAAGCTTTCTTT. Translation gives CSVAAGRREAFF.

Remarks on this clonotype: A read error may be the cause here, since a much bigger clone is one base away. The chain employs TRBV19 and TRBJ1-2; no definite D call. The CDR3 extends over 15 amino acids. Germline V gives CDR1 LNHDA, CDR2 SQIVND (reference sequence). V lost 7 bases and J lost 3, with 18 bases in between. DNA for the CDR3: TGTGCCAGTAAACCAAAGGGAGGTCGGGACTATGGCTACACCTTC. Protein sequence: CASKPKGGRDYGYTF.

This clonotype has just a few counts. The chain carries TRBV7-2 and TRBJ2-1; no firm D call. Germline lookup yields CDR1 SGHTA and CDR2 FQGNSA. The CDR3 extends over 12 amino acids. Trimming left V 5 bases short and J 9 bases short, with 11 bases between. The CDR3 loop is CASSPRLGEQFF. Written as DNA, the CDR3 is TGTGCCAGCAGCCCGCGCCTAGGTGAGCAGTTCTTC.

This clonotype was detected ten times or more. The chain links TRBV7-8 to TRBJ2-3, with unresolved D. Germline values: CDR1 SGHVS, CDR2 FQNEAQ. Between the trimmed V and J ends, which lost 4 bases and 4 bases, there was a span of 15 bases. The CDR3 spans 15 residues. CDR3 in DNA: TGTGCCAGCAGCTCCACATGGGCGCAGGCAGATACGCAGTATTTT. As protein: CASSSTWAQADTQYF.

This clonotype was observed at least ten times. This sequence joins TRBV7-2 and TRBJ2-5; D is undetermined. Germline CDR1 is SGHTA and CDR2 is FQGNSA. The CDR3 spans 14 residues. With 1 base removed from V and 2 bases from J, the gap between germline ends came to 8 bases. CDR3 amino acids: CASSLGGFQETQYF. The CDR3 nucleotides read TGTGCCAGCAGCTTAGGGGGATTTCAAGAGACCCAGTACTTC.

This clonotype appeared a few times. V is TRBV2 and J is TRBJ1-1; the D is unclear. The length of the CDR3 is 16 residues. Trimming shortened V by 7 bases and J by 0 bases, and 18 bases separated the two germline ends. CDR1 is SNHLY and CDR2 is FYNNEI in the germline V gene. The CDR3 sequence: CASIYEPTVMNTEAFF. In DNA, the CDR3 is TGTGCCAGCATTTACGAGCCGACGGTTATGAACACTGAAGCTTTCTTT. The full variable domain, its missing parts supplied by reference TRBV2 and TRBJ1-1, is EPEVTQTPSHQVTQMGQEVILRCVPISNHLYFYWYRQILGQKVEFLVSFYNNEISEKSEIFDDQFSVERPDGSNFTLKIRSTKLEDSAMYFCASIYEPTVMNTEAFFGQGTRLTVV.

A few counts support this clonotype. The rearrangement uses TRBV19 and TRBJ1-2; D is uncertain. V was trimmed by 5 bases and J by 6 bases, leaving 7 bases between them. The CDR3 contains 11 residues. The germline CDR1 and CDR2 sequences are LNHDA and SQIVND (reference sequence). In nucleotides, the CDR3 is TGTGCCAGTAGTGCTGACAATGGCTACACCTTC. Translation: CASSADNGYTF.

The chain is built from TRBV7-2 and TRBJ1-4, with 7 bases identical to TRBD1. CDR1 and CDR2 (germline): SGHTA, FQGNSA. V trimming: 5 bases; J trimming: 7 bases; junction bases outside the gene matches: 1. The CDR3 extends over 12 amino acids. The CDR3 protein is CASSRQGEKLFF. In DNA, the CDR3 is TGTGCCAGCAGCAGACAGGGTGAAAAACTGTTTTTT.

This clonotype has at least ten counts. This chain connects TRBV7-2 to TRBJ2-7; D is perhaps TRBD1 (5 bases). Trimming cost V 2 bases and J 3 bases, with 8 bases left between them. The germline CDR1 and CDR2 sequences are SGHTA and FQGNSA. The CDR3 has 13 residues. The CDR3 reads CASSLLDSYEQYF. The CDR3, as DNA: TGTGCCAGCAGCTTATTAGACAGCTACGAGCAGTACTTC.

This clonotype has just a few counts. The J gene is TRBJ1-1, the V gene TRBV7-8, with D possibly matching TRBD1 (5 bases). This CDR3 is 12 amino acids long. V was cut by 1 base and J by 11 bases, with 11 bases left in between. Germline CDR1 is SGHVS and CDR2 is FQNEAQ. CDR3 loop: CASSLDTGMAFF. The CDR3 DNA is TGTGCCAGCAGCTTAGATACAGGAATGGCTTTCTTT.

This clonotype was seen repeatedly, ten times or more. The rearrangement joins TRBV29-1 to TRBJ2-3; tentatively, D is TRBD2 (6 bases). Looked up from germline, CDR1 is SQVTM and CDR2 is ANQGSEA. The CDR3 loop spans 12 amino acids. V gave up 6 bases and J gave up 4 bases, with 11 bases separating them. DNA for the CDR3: TGCAGCGTCCTGGAGGGGCCAGATACGCAGTATTTT. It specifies CSVLEGPDTQYF.

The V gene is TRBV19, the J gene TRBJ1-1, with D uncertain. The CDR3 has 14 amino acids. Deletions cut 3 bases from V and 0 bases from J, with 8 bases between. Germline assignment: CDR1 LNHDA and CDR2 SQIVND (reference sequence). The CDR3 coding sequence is TGTGCCAGTAGTATCCCGGGGATGAACACTGAAGCTTTCTTT. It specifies CASSIPGMNTEAFF. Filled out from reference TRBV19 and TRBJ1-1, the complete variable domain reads DGGITQSPKYLFRKEGQNVTLSCEQNLNHDAMYWYRQDPGQGLRLIYYSQIVNDFQKGDIAEGYSVSREKKESFPLTVTSAQKNPTAFYLCASSIPGMNTEAFFGQGTRLTVV.

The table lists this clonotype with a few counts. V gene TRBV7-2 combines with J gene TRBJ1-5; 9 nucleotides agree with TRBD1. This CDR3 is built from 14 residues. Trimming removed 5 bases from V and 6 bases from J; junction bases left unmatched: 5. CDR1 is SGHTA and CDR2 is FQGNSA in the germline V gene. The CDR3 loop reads CASSPDRGTQPQHF. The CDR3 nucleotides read TGTGCCAGCAGCCCAGACAGGGGGACTCAGCCCCAGCATTTT.